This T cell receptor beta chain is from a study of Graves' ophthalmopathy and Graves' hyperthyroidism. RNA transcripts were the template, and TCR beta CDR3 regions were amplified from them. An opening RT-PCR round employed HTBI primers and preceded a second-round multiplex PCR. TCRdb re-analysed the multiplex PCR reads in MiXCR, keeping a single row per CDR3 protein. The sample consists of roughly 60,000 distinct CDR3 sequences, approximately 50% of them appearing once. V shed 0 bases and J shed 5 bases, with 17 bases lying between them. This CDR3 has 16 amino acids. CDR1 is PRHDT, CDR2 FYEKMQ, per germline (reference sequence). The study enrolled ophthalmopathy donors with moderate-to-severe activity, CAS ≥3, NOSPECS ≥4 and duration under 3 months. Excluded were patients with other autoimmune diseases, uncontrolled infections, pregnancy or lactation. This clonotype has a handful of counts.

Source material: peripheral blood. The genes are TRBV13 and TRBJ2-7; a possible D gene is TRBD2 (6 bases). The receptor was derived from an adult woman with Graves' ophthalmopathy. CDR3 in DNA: TGTGCCAGCAGCTTAGGCCCTGGCGGGAACGGTAACGAGCAGTACTTC. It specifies CASSLGPGGNGNEQYF.